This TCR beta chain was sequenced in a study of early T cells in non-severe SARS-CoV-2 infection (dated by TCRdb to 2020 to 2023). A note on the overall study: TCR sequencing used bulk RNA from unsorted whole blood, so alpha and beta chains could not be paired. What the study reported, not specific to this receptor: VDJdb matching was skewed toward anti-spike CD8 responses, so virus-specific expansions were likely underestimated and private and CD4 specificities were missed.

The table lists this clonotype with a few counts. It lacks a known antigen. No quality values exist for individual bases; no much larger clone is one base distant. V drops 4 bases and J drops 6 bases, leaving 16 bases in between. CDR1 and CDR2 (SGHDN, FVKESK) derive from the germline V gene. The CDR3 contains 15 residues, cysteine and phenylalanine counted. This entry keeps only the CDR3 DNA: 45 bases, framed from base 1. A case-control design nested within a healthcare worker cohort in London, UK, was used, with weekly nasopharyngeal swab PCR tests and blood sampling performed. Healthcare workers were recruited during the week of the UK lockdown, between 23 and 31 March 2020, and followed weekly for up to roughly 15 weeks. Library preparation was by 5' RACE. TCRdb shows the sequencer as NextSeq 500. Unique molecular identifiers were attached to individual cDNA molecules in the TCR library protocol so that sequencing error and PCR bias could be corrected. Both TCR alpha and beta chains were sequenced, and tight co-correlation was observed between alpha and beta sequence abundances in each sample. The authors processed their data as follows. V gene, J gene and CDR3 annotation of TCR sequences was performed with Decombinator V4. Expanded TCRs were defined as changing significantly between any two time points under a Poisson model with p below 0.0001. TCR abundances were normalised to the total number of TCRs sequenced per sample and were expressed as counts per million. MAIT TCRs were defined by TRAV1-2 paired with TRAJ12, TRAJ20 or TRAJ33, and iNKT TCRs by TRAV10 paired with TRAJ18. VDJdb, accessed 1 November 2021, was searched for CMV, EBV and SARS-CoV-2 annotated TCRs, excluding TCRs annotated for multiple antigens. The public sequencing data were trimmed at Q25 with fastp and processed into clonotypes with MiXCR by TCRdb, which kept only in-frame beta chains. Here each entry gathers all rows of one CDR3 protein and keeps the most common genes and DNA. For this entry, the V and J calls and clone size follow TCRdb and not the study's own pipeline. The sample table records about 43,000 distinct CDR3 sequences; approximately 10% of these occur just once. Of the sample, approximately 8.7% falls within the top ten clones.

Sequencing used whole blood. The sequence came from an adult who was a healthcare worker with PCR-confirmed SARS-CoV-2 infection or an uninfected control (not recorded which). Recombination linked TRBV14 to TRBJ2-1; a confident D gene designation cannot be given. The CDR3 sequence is CASSPGFAVGNEQFF. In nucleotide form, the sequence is TGTGCCAGCAGCCCAGGATTCGCAGTGGGCAATGAGCAGTTCTTC. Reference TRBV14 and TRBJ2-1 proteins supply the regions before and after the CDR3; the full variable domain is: EAGVTQFPSHSVIEKGQTVTLRCDPISGHDNLYWYRRVMGKEIKFLLHFVKESKQDESGMPNNRFLAERTGGTYSTLKVQPAELEDSGVYFCASSPGFAVGNEQFFGPGTRLTVL.